The 5 T cell receptor beta chains reported below all come from one sample, sequenced in a study of metastatic and nonmetastatic thyroid tumors. TCRdb re-analyzed the PCR reads through MiXCR. The repertoire consists of about 41,000 clones, with more than 20% occurring once and the leading ten covering around 15%. Nobody among the patients had been given any treatment before thyroid surgery. Sequences were obtained from tumor tissue. These TCRs come from a female donor with papillary thyroid cancer or a benign thyroid nodule (not recorded which). Some clones in this sample may be carry-over from other donors' samples.

The chain joins TRBV12-3 or TRBV12-4 to TRBJ2-7, with D hard to call. The CDR3 sequence is 12 residues long. The V end lost 0 bases, the J end lost 9 bases, and 9 bases lay between the germline ends. This chain's CDR3 is CASSLASRVQYF. The CDR3 bases are TGTGCCAGCAGTTTAGCGTCCCGGGTGCAGTACTTC.

The chain joins TRBV19 to TRBJ2-5; TRBD1 aligns across 8 bases. The germline V gene encodes CDR1 LNHDA and CDR2 SQIVND (reference sequence). The CDR3 sequence is 14 residues long. The V and J ends lost 5 bases and 5 bases, in that order; junction bases with no gene match: 7. CDR3 coding DNA: TGTGCCAGTAGTCCAACAGGGGGACGGGAGACCCAGTACTTC. Amino acids: CASSPTGGRETQYF.

With respect to this clone: The CDR3 ends on some other residue instead of the conserved phenylalanine or tryptophan, so this is likely a read error. Written as DNA, the CDR3 is TGTGCCAGCAGCCCCAATAGCGGCAGACGTGCAGATACGCAGTATCTT. It codes for CASSPNSGRRADTQYL. The V gene is TRBV6-1, the J gene TRBJ2-3, with D perhaps matching TRBD2 (6 bases). Germline V gene sequence: CDR1 MNHNS, CDR2 SASEGT. The CDR3 spans 16 residues. With 6 bases removed from V and 4 bases from J, the gap between germline ends came to 20 bases.

The chain carries TRBV3-1 and TRBJ1-2, with TRBD1 as a possible D gene (6 bases). The germline CDR1 and CDR2 sequences are LGHDT and YNNKEL (reference sequence). Trimming shortened V by 3 bases and J by 4 bases, and 6 bases separated the two germline ends. The CDR3 spans 12 residues. CDR3 sequence: CASSQGAYGYTF. The CDR3 coding sequence is TGTGCCAGCAGCCAGGGGGCCTATGGCTACACCTTC.

Many counts were recorded for this clone. This chain connects TRBV20-1 to TRBJ2-3, with 8 bases fitting TRBD2. Germline-derived CDR1 and CDR2 are DFQATT and SNEGSKA (reference sequence). CDR3 length: 15 amino acids. V trimming: 6 bases; J trimming: 3 bases; junction bases outside the gene matches: 11. CDR3 amino acids: CSAFGGGDRTDTQYF. CDR3 sequence (DNA): TGCAGTGCCTTCGGGGGGGGAGATAGGACAGATACGCAGTATTTT.